The source of this T cell receptor (beta chain) is a study of cytomegalovirus exposure and HLA in healthy donors. The overall study: Caucasian-associated ancestry cluster membership applied to under 85% of around 400 genotyped donors. Study results and caveats: In an earlier analysis, about 90% or about 30%: the productive usage of most TCR beta V segments.

J gave up 8 bases and V 5 bases, and 5 bases lay outside the gene matches. Germline CDR1 MDHEN, CDR2 SYDVKM. The CDR3 sequence is 13 residues long. The PCR contained 60 Vbeta and 13 Jbeta primers. Sequencing used immunoSEQ multiplex PCR; TCRdb keeps in-frame clones, though not all of them. The sample consists of fewer than 250,000 clones, around 82% of them appearing once. For this clone: Its antigen is undetermined. Other DNA sequences in the same sample also yield this CDR3.

Sample: PBMCs. This chain joins TRBV28 and TRBJ2-1, with 8 bases that match TRBD2. The clonotype was recovered from a woman under 40 in good health and CMV-seropositive. The CDR3, as DNA: TGTGCCAGCAGTCCGGGGGGGCAGGATGAGCAGTTCTTC. It specifies CASSPGGQDEQFF.